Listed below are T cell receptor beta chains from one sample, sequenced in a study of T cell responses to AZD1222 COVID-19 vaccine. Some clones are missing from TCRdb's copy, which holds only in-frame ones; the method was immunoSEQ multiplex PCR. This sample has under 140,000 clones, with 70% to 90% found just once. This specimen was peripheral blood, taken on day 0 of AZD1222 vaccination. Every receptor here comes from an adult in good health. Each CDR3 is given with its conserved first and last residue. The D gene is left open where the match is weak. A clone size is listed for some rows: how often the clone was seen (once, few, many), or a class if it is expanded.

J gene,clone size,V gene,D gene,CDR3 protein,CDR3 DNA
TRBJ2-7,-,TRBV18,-,CASSRGAESPYEQYF,TGTGCCAGCTCACGGGGAGCGGAAAGCCCCTACGAGCAGTACTTC
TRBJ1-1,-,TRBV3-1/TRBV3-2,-,CASSQDRSAGRAFF,TGTGCCAGCAGCCAAGATAGGTCCGCCGGGAGGGCTTTCTTT
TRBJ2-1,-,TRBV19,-,CASSILSGPPNEQFF,TGTGCCAGTAGTATATTGTCCGGGCCCCCCAATGAGCAGTTCTTC
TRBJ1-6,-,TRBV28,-,CASSFGQDNSPLHF,TGTGCCAGCAGTTTTGGGCAGGATAATTCACCCCTCCACTTT
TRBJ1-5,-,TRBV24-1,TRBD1,CATSDPGQGNQPQHF,TGTGCCACCAGTGACCCCGGACAGGGCAATCAGCCCCAGCATTTT
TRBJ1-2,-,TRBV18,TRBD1,CASSPGTGSGYTF,TGTGCCAGCTCACCGGGGACAGGCAGCGGCTACACCTTC
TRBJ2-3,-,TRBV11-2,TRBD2,CASSLGLLAVGGTDTQYF,TGTGCCAGCAGCTTAGGCCTCCTAGCGGTTGGGGGCACAGATACGCAGTATTTT
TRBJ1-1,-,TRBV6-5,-,CASSQRAANTEAFF,TGTGCCAGCAGCCAGAGGGCCGCGAACACTGAAGCTTTCTTT
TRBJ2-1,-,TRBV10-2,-,CASRTTTWNEQFF,TGCGCCAGCCGGACCACGACTTGGAATGAGCAGTTCTTC
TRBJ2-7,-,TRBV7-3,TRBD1,CASSHEQGNEQYF,TGTGCCAGCAGTCACGAACAGGGGAACGAGCAGTACTTC
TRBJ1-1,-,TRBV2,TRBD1,CASRDRDTEAFF,TGTGCCAGCAGGGACAGGGACACTGAAGCTTTCTTT
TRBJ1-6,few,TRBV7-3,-,CASSFQDTSGGSPLHF,TGTGCCAGCAGCTTCCAAGACACCTCGGGAGGGTCACCCCTCCACTTT
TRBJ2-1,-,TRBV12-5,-,CASAPEGSYNEQFF,TGTGCTAGTGCCCCGGAGGGGTCCTACAATGAGCAGTTCTTC
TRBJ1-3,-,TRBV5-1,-,CASSSSSGNTIYF,TGCGCCAGCAGCTCCAGCTCTGGAAACACCATATATTTT
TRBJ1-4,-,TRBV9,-,CASSVGQGEKLFF,TGTGCCAGCAGCGTAGGGCAGGGGGAAAAACTGTTTTTT
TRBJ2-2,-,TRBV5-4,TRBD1,CASSLPGTGAPGELFF,TGTGCCAGCAGTTTACCCGGGACAGGGGCCCCCGGGGAGCTGTTTTTT
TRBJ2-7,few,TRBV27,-,CASKRGGSSYEQYF,TGTGCCAGCAAACGAGGAGGGTCGAGCTACGAGCAGTACTTC
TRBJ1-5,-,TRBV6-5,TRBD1,CASSRDRGLEPQHF,TGTGCCAGCAGTCGGGACAGGGGGTTGGAGCCCCAGCATTTT